What follows describes a single T cell receptor (beta chain). What it binds is not known. The data derive from a study of a mutant IDH1 vaccine in newly diagnosed glioma. Method: immunoSEQ multiplex PCR; TCRdb's copy keeps in-frame clones and lacks some. Here the sample spans 110,000 or so clones, about 90% being singletons. This CDR3 contains 17 residues. Trimming shortened V by 4 bases and J by 8 bases, and 26 bases separated the two germline ends. Germline CDR1 and CDR2: MNHNS and SASEGT. Described time point: week 11, during vaccination. In the vaccine, a single dose held 300 ug of the mutant IDH1 20-mer peptide, along with topical imiquimod.

This TCR derives from a woman between 45 and 65 years old with glioma. The genes are TRBV6-1 and TRBJ1-2, with D maybe TRBD1 (6 bases). The material was PBMCs, obtained from a glioma patient whose treatment included an IDH1 peptide vaccine. CDR3 nucleotides: TGTGCCAGCAGTGGCATGGGCGGGGGGGGGCTTTATGGCGGCTACACCTTC. Protein sequence: CASSGMGGGGLYGGYTF.